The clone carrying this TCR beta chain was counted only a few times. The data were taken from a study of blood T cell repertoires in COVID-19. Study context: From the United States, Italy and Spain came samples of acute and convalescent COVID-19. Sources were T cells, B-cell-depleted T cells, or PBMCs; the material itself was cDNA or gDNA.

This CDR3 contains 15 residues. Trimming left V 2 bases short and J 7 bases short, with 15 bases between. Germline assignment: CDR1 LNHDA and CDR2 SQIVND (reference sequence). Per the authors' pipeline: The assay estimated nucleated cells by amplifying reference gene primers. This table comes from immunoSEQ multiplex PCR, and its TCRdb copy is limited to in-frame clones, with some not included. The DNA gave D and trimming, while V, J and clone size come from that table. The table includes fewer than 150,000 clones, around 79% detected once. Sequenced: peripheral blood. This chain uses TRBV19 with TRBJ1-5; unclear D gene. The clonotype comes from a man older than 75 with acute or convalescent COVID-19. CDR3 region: CASSISDTLAQPQHF. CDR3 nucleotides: TGTGCCAGTAGTATAAGTGACACCCTGGCGCAGCCCCAGCATTTT. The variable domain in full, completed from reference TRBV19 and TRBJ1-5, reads DGGITQSPKYLFRKEGQNVTLSCEQNLNHDAMYWYRQDPGQGLRLIYYSQIVNDFQKGDIAEGYSVSREKKESFPLTVTSAQKNPTAFYLCASSISDTLAQPQHFGDGTRLSIL.